Following are 2 T cell receptor beta chains from one sample sequenced in a study of T cell repertoires in cytomegalovirus infection. TCRdb re-derived calls from the reads in MiXCR, one entry per CDR3 protein. This table has around 330,000 distinct CDR3 sequences, roughly 15% appearing once. Source material: PBMCs. Receptors were obtained from a human donor in good health (CMV status not recorded). Some clones in this sample may be carry-over from other donors' samples.

A few counts support this clonotype. The rearrangement joins TRBV6-2 or TRBV6-3 to TRBJ1-2, with 7 bases matching TRBD1. Germline V CDR1 and CDR2: MNHEY, SVGEGT. This CDR3 has 14 amino acids. Unmatched junction bases numbered 9, after V lost 7 bases and J lost 4 bases. The CDR3 bases are TGTGCCAGCACCTCTGACAGGGCCGGCTATGGCTACACCTTC. Protein sequence: CASTSDRAGYGYTF.

The chain uses TRBV7-3 and TRBJ2-5, with 9 bases that match TRBD2. The germline V gene encodes CDR1 SGHTA and CDR2 FQGTGA. This CDR3 is built from 15 residues. The trim removed 2 bases at V and 2 bases at J, leaving 3 bases unmatched. The CDR3 protein is CASSLGGGAQETQYF. In DNA, the CDR3 is TGTGCCAGCAGCTTAGGCGGGGGGGCTCAAGAGACCCAGTACTTC.